A single sample gave rise to the 6 T cell receptor beta chains below, sequenced in a study of blood T cell repertoires in COVID-19. Here immunoSEQ multiplex PCR was the method, and the copy in TCRdb shows in-frame clones only, minus some. Seen here are 200,000 to 300,000 clones, around 90% observed once, and the top ten hold 5.2%. The sequencing input was peripheral blood. All receptors derive from a woman aged 60-70 years with COVID-19, enrolled during active disease.

The chain combines TRBV7-8 with TRBJ1-4, with D perhaps matching TRBD1 (5 bases). The V end was cut by 7 bases, the J end by 0 bases, with 15 bases between. This CDR3 is built from 16 residues. CDR1 and CDR2 from the germline V gene are SGHVS and FQNEAQ. The chain's CDR3 is CASTPWGSATNEKLFF. The CDR3 coding sequence is TGTGCCAGCACCCCTTGGGGCAGCGCAACTAATGAAAAACTGTTTTTT.

V gene TRBV5-4 combines with J gene TRBJ1-6; D uncertain. V was cut by 3 bases and J by 0 bases, with 16 bases left in between. The CDR3 has 18 residues. The germline V gene encodes CDR1 SGHNT and CDR2 YYREEE (reference sequence). DNA of the CDR3: TGTGCCAGCAGCTCTGGTGGTGCAGCTAGCTCCTATAATTCACCCCTCCACTTT. Protein sequence: CASSSGGAASSYNSPLHF. Filled out from reference TRBV5-4 and TRBJ1-6, the complete variable domain reads ETGVTQSPTHLIKTRGQQVTLRCSSQSGHNTVSWYQQALGQGPQFIFQYYREEENGRGNFPPRFSGLQFPNYSSELNVNALELDDSALYLCASSSGGAASSYNSPLHFGNGTRLTVT.

V is TRBV7-2 and J is TRBJ2-1, with TRBD2 matching 11 bases. Germline CDR1 and CDR2: SGHTA and FQGNSA. After removal of 2 bases from V and 8 bases from J, the junction contained 14 bases not matched to a gene. CDR3 length: 18 amino acids. The CDR3 reads CASSLKSIAGGPKDEQFF. Written as DNA, the CDR3 is TGTGCCAGCAGCTTAAAGTCGATAGCGGGAGGGCCAAAGGATGAGCAGTTCTTC.

The chain couples TRBV15 to TRBJ2-1; maybe TRBD2 (5 bases). Per the germline V gene, CDR1 is LNHNV and CDR2 is YYDKDF (reference sequence). V was shortened by 0 bases and J by 8 bases, with 17 bases between the two germline ends. This CDR3 contains 16 residues. CDR3 residues: CATSRDLGGSRYEQFF. The CDR3 DNA reads TGTGCCACCAGCAGAGATCTCGGCGGGTCCCGCTATGAGCAGTTCTTC. Supplemented by reference TRBV15 and TRBJ2-1, the full variable domain reads DAMVIQNPRYQVTQFGKPVTLSCSQTLNHNVMYWYQQKSSQAPKLLFHYYDKDFNNEADTPDNFQSRRPNTSFCFLDIRSPGLGDTAMYLCATSRDLGGSRYEQFFGPGTRLTVL.

The rearrangement links TRBV9 to TRBJ2-1; tentatively, D is TRBD2 (6 bases). Germline V gene sequence: CDR1 SGDLS, CDR2 YYNGEE. The CDR3 spans 14 residues. V was cut by 3 bases and J by 5 bases, with 12 bases left in between. In nucleotides, the CDR3 is TGTGCCAGCAGCGCCACCCTAGCGAACAATGAGCAGTTCTTC. This sequence encodes CASSATLANNEQFF.

This clone was observed a handful of times. The V call is TRBV19, the J call TRBJ1-1, with D uncertain. The germline V gene has CDR1 LNHDA and CDR2 SQIVND (reference sequence). The V end was cut by 5 bases, the J end by 4 bases, with 14 bases between. The CDR3 sequence is 14 residues long. The CDR3 DNA reads TGTGCCAGTAGTGCCCATGGGGAGCGCACTGAAGCTTTCTTT. Protein product: CASSAHGERTEAFF.